One and the same sample provided the 27 T cell receptor beta chains below, sequenced in a study of blood T cell repertoires in COVID-19. This table comes from immunoSEQ multiplex PCR, and its TCRdb copy is limited to in-frame clones, with some not included. This sample has tens of thousands of clones, with approximately 90% found just once. Sequences were obtained from peripheral blood. These receptor sequences come from a woman aged 55-69 years with COVID-19, enrolled during active disease.

The chain uses TRBV2 and TRBJ2-7; 8 nucleotides line up with TRBD1. V was pared by 2 bases and J by 7 bases, with 13 bases of the junction left unmatched. This CDR3 is 16 amino acids long. Germline assignment: CDR1 SNHLY and CDR2 FYNNEI. CDR3 in DNA: TGTGCCAGCAGTGAACCTATTGACAGGGGAGGTAGGGAGCAGTACTTC. It codes for CASSEPIDRGGREQYF.

The V and J genes are TRBV6-5 and TRBJ2-7; 8 positions match TRBD1. CDR3 length: 14 amino acids. Trimming took 0 bases from V and 7 from J; bases not matched to a gene: 5. Germline V gives CDR1 MNHEY, CDR2 SVGAGI. The CDR3 DNA reads TGTGCCAGCAGTTACTCCAGGGGGCTAGGGGAGCAGTACTTC. Protein sequence: CASSYSRGLGEQYF.

The chain has TRBV3-1 (or the pseudogene TRBV3-2) and TRBJ2-7; D not resolved. Trimming removed 1 base at V and 5 bases at J, with 3 bases between. Germline V gives CDR1 LGHDT, CDR2 YNNKEL (reference sequence). The CDR3 extends over 11 amino acids. The CDR3 reads CASSQVDEQYF. CDR3 DNA sequence: TGTGCCAGCAGCCAAGTAGACGAGCAGTACTTC.

This chain joins TRBV30 and TRBJ2-7; unclear D gene. Germline V lookup: CDR1 GTSNPN, CDR2 SVGIG (reference sequence). The CDR3 is 11 residues long. V was trimmed by 4 bases and J by 1 base, leaving 5 bases between them. CDR3 nucleotide sequence: TGTGCCTGGATGCGGTCCTACGAGCAGTACTTC. This translates into CAWMRSYEQYF. Complete variable domain (other parts from reference TRBV30 and TRBJ2-7): SQTIHQWPATLVQPVGSPLSLECTVEGTSNPNLYWYRQAAGRGLQLLFYSVGIGQISSEVPQNLSASRPQDRQFILSSKKLLLSDSGFYLCAWMRSYEQYFGPGTRLTVT.

This chain connects TRBV7-3 to TRBJ2-2, with 8 bases lining up with TRBD2. With V trimmed by 3 bases and J by 5 bases, 5 bases remained unmatched. Germline values: CDR1 SGHTA, CDR2 FQGTGA. There are 15 residues in the CDR3. The CDR3 sequence is CASSFRGLGTGELFF. For the CDR3, the DNA is TGTGCCAGCAGCTTCAGGGGACTAGGGACCGGGGAGCTGTTTTTT.

The chain is built from TRBV11-3 and TRBJ2-1; the match to TRBD1 covers 7 bases. The CDR3 is 12 amino acids. The germline V gene has CDR1 SGHNT and CDR2 YENEEA. V was clipped by 5 bases and J by 12 bases; unmatched bases: 7. The CDR3 DNA is TGTGCCAGCAGCCCGTCCGGGACAGCGCAGTTCTTC. It yields the protein CASSPSGTAQFF.

The rearrangement uses TRBV9 and TRBJ1-3, with unresolved D. V was shortened by 0 bases and J by 0 bases, with 10 bases between the two germline ends. This CDR3 contains 16 residues. Germline values: CDR1 SGDLS, CDR2 YYNGEE. Here the CDR3 DNA reads TGTGCCAGCAGCGTAGGTCAAGAGAGCTCTGGAAACACCATATATTTT. The encoded protein is CASSVGQESSGNTIYF.

The chain employs TRBV27 and TRBJ2-5, with 12 positions matching TRBD2. In germline, CDR1 is MNHEY, CDR2 SMNVEV (reference sequence). There are 15 residues in the CDR3. V lost 4 bases and J lost 8; bases outside the gene matches: 8. The CDR3 nucleotides read TGTGCCAGCAGTTCGCTAGCGGGAGGGCTCGGTACCCAGTACTTC. Translated: CASSSLAGGLGTQYF.

The chain employs TRBV7-9 and TRBJ2-7, with D unclear. Germline V lookup: CDR1 SEHNR, CDR2 FQNEAQ (reference sequence). This CDR3 is built from 14 residues. The ends were cut back, 0 bases at V and 3 bases at J, with 9 bases in the middle. The CDR3 loop is CASSLALGDYEQYF. CDR3 sequence (DNA): TGTGCCAGCAGCTTAGCACTGGGCGACTACGAGCAGTACTTC.

The chain carries TRBV7-2 and TRBJ2-7, with TRBD2 matching 12 bases. CDR1 and CDR2 (germline): SGHTA, FQGNSA. The CDR3 is 17 residues long. V was clipped by 3 bases and J by 8 bases; unmatched bases: 14. The CDR3 spells CASSFGHATSGSCKQYF. The CDR3 nucleotides are TGTGCCAGCAGCTTCGGACACGCGACTAGCGGGAGTTGTAAGCAGTACTTC.

V usage is TRBV27 and J usage is TRBJ2-7, with D perhaps matching TRBD1 (5 bases). The germline V gene encodes CDR1 MNHEY and CDR2 SMNVEV (reference sequence). The CDR3 extends over 13 amino acids. Trimming took 4 bases from V and 6 from J, leaving 13 bases between them. CDR3 sequence: CASSSAGIGEQYF. For the CDR3, the DNA is TGTGCCAGCAGTTCAGCAGGGATCGGCGAGCAGTACTTC.

The chain uses TRBV29-1 and TRBJ2-7, with 11 bases that match TRBD2. The CDR3 covers 15 residues. Germline values: CDR1 SQVTM, CDR2 ANQGSEA. V lost 1 base, J lost 7 bases, and 9 bases stayed unmatched. The CDR3, as DNA: TGCAGCGTTGAAGGACTAGCGGGAAGTATGGGTGAGCAGTACTTC. Translating gives CSVEGLAGSMGEQYF.

The chain employs TRBV4-3 and TRBJ1-6, with TRBD1 as a possible D gene (5 bases). V lost 2 bases to trimming and J lost 12 bases, with 23 bases between them. The length of the CDR3 is 17 residues. Per germline, CDR1 LGHNA and CDR2 YSLEER. CDR3 sequence: CASSQRDPTAWGEPLHF. DNA of the CDR3: TGCGCCAGCAGCCAACGCGATCCCACAGCGTGGGGGGAACCCCTCCACTTT.

The rearrangement links TRBV18 to TRBJ2-3; TRBD1 matches at 7 bases. This CDR3 has 14 amino acids. Germline lookup yields CDR1 KGHSH and CDR2 LQKENI. V was pared by 6 bases and J by 2 bases, with 5 bases of the junction left unmatched. CDR3 region: CASSDRDPTDTQYF. CDR3 DNA sequence: TGTGCCAGCTCCGACAGGGATCCCACAGATACGCAGTATTTT.

Only one count was recorded for this clone. The rearrangement uses TRBV9 and TRBJ2-2; 10 nucleotides line up with TRBD2. CDR1 and CDR2 (germline): SGDLS, YYNGEE. The ends lost 5 bases at V and 8 bases at J; junction bases unmatched: 6. CDR3 length: 14 amino acids. The CDR3 nucleotides are TGTGCCAGCAGGAAAAGCGGGAGGGCTGGGGAGCTGTTTTTT. It yields the protein CASRKSGRAGELFF.

The gene calls are TRBV24-1 and TRBJ1-3, with a possible D match to TRBD1 (6 bases). The CDR3 has 15 residues. The V end lost 5 bases, the J end lost 1 base, and 11 bases lay between the germline ends. The V gene's germline CDR1 is KGHDR and CDR2 SFDVKD. As DNA, the CDR3 is TGTGCCACCAGTGGCCCGACAGGTTCTGGAAACACCATATATTTT. This encodes CATSGPTGSGNTIYF.

This chain uses TRBV9 with TRBJ1-1, with 8 nucleotides matching TRBD1. Germline loops: CDR1 SGDLS, CDR2 YYNGEE. This CDR3 has 13 amino acids. V lost 3 bases, J lost 4 bases, and 2 bases stayed unmatched. The CDR3 protein is CASSADRATEAFF. The CDR3 DNA follows: TGTGCCAGCAGCGCGGACAGGGCCACTGAAGCTTTCTTT.

V gene TRBV9 combines with J gene TRBJ2-1; 12 bases agree with TRBD2. With V trimmed by 4 bases and J by 9 bases, 8 bases remained unmatched. The germline V gene encodes CDR1 SGDLS and CDR2 YYNGEE. The CDR3 is 15 residues long. The CDR3 nucleotides are TGTGCCAGCAGCCCTCGACTAGCGGGAGAGGGTGAGCAGTTCTTC. The encoded protein is CASSPRLAGEGEQFF.

The genes are TRBV19 and TRBJ1-1; D uncertain. The CDR3 sequence is 11 residues long. CDR1 and CDR2 (germline): LNHDA, SQIVND (reference sequence). Trimming removed 9 bases at V and 2 bases at J, with 7 bases between. The CDR3 region has the DNA TGTGCCAGCCTTACTAACACTGAAGCTTTCTTT. Amino acid sequence: CASLTNTEAFF. The variable domain in full, with the rest retrieved from reference TRBV19 and TRBJ1-1, is DGGITQSPKYLFRKEGQNVTLSCEQNLNHDAMYWYRQDPGQGLRLIYYSQIVNDFQKGDIAEGYSVSREKKESFPLTVTSAQKNPTAFYLCASLTNTEAFFGQGTRLTVV.

The chain carries TRBV19 and TRBJ1-1; D is perhaps TRBD1 (6 bases). This CDR3 is built from 14 residues. With 5 bases removed from V and 4 bases from J, the gap between germline ends came to 14 bases. Germline CDR1 and CDR2: LNHDA and SQIVND (reference sequence). The DNA of the CDR3 is TGTGCCAGTAGTTCTAACAGGGTGAGCACTGAAGCTTTCTTT. It codes for CASSSNRVSTEAFF.

This chain connects TRBV7-6 to TRBJ1-2; TRBD1 is a possible D gene (5 bases). Germline V CDR1 and CDR2: SGHVS, FNYEAQ. This CDR3 has 14 amino acids. Trimming pared 5 bases from V and 8 bases from J, leaving 18 bases between. The CDR3, as DNA: TGTGCCAGCAGCCGGGAGGTACAGGCGGGCGGCTACACCTTC. Translated: CASSREVQAGGYTF. Together with reference TRBV7-6 and TRBJ1-2, the CDR3 gives the full variable domain: GAGVSQSPRYKVTKRGQDVALRCDPISGHVSLYWYRQALGQGPEFLTYFNYEAQQDKSGLPNDRFSAERPEGSISTLTIQRTEQRDSAMYRCASSREVQAGGYTFGSGTRLTVV.

The sample holds one count of this clone. The V gene is TRBV2, the J gene TRBJ2-5, with TRBD2 identical over 12 bases. This CDR3 is built from 15 residues. Germline CDR1 reads SNHLY; CDR2 reads FYNNEI. Trimming removed 4 bases from V and 1 base from J; junction bases left unmatched: 1. The CDR3 bases are TGTGCCAGCAGTGGGACTAGCGGGATCCAAGAGACCCAGTACTTC. Protein product: CASSGTSGIQETQYF.

V usage is TRBV28 and J usage is TRBJ2-7; tentatively, D is TRBD1 (6 bases). Germline V gives CDR1 MDHEN, CDR2 SYDVKM. V lost 5 bases and J 9 bases, leaving 14 bases between the germline ends. The CDR3 covers 12 residues. The chain's CDR3 is CASSRGHPSQYF. DNA for the CDR3: TGTGCCAGCAGTAGGGGACACCCGTCGCAGTACTTC.

CDR3 amino acids: CASSSRLAGELTRNYEQYF. CDR3 nucleotide sequence: TGTGCCAGCAGCTCCCGACTAGCGGGAGAGTTGACCAGAAACTACGAGCAGTACTTC. This chain links TRBV7-8 with TRBJ2-7, with 12 bases fitting TRBD2. V trimming: 4 bases; J trimming: 3 bases; junction bases outside the gene matches: 16. Germline loops: CDR1 SGHVS, CDR2 FQNEAQ. This CDR3 spans 19 amino acids.

This clone was seen only once. The V call is TRBV5-5, the J call TRBJ2-1; D ambiguous. The V and J ends lost 3 bases and 7 bases respectively, with 20 bases between them. The CDR3 consists of 16 residues. CDR1 is SGHKS, CDR2 YYEKEE, per germline (reference sequence). The CDR3 nucleotides read TGTGCCAGCAGCTCGGTTCTAGAAGTATCTCGGAATGAGCAGTTCTTC. The encoded protein is CASSSVLEVSRNEQFF.

The rearrangement links TRBV4-1 to TRBJ2-7; TRBD2 aligns across 11 bases. CDR1 MGHRA and CDR2 YSYEKL come from the germline V gene. The CDR3 loop spans 15 amino acids. V shed 2 bases, J shed 3 bases, and the junction held 3 bases outside the gene matches. As DNA, the CDR3 is TGCGCCAGCAGCCAAACCGGGACTAGCGGCTACGAGCAGTACTTC. Translated: CASSQTGTSGYEQYF.

V and J are TRBV5-6 and TRBJ1-6; 7 bases map to TRBD1. The CDR3 has 15 amino acids. Trimming cost V 1 base and J 4 bases; bases outside gene matches: 2. Germline V gene lookup returns CDR1 SGHDT and CDR2 YYEEEE. The CDR3 reads CASSLHRGYNSPLHF. The CDR3 nucleotides read TGTGCCAGCAGCTTGCACAGGGGATATAATTCACCCCTCCACTTT.